This T cell receptor beta chain was documented in a study of monozygotic twins with inflammatory bowel disease. About this clonotype itself: The antigen is not known.

Germline V gene lookup returns CDR1 SGHTA and CDR2 FQGTGA. The CDR3 has 13 amino acids. The study, taken as a whole, reports: Other individuals had fewer clonotypes in common with IBD patients than with healthy twins, especially with disease activity.

TCRalpha and TCRbeta cDNA underwent two nested PCRs of around 15 and 9 cycles. TCRdb reprocessed the 5' RACE reads, keeping one entry per CDR3 protein, no DNA. This sample's clone table lists under 150,000 distinct CDR3 sequences. The sample was blood. This sequence was found in a human donor with ulcerative colitis or Crohn's disease, or a healthy co-twin of an affected twin (not recorded which). The chain combines TRBV7-3 with TRBJ1-1; TCRdb's D call, TRBD1, is unchecked because there is no DNA. The CDR3 region is CASSQDRRTEAFF.